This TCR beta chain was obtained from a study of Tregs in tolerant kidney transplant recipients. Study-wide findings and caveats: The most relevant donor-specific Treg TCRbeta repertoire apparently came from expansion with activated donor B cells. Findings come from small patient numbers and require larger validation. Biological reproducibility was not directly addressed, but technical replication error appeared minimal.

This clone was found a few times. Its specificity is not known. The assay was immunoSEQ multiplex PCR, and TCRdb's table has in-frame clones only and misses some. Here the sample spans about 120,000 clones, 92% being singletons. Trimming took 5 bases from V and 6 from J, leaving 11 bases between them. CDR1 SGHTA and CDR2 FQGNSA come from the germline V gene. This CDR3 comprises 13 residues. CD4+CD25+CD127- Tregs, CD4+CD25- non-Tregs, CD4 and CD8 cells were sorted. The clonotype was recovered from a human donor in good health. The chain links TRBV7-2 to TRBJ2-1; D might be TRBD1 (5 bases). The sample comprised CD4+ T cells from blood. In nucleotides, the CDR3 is TGTGCCAGCAGCCGACAGTGGAGCAATGAGCAGTTCTTC. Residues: CASSRQWSNEQFF.